The 26 T cell receptor beta chains given below trace back to one sample, sequenced in a study of blood T cell repertoires in COVID-19 (dated by TCRdb to about 2020). The method behind the library was the immunoSEQ multiplex PCR assay. TCRdb took this table from immuneACCESS and kept in-frame rearrangements with V and J called. Such tables lack part of the clones; where checked against another copy, unresolved V genes explain under half of the gap, and the rest is unexplained. This sample has about 290,000 clones in its table, and just under 90% of those were observed once. Together, the top ten hold around 10% of the sample. The sample comprised peripheral blood. Every receptor here comes from a woman between 25 and 40 years old with COVID-19, enrolled during active disease.

The chain recombines TRBV6-5 with TRBJ2-3; D may be TRBD1 (6 bases). Germline CDR1 and CDR2: MNHEY and SVGAGI. Between the trimmed V and J ends, which lost 4 bases and 2 bases, there was a span of 16 bases. The CDR3 runs to 16 residues. CDR3 nucleotides: TGTGCCAGCAGTTTAACACAGGGTGCCCTCACAGATACGCAGTATTTT. The encoded protein is CASSLTQGALTDTQYF.

This chain links TRBV7-9 with TRBJ1-1; D gene uncertain. Looked up from germline, CDR1 is SEHNR and CDR2 is FQNEAQ (reference sequence). CDR3 length equals 11 residues. The V and J ends lost 3 bases and 4 bases respectively, with 3 bases between them. CDR3 amino acids: CASSFLTEAFF. The CDR3 DNA is TGTGCCAGCAGCTTTCTCACTGAAGCTTTCTTT.

Ten or more counts support this clone. The chain combines TRBV10-2 with TRBJ2-7; 10 bases agree with TRBD2. This CDR3 is built from 13 residues. Per the germline V gene, CDR1 is WSHSY and CDR2 is SAAADI. The ends lost 7 bases at V and 2 bases at J; junction bases unmatched: 2. The CDR3 sequence is CASTAGGTYEQYF. CDR3 DNA: TGCGCCAGCACAGCGGGGGGGACCTACGAGCAGTACTTC.

This chain uses TRBV19 with TRBJ2-4, with 7 nucleotides matching TRBD2. CDR1 is LNHDA and CDR2 is SQIVND in the germline V gene (reference sequence). The V gene end was trimmed by 3 bases and the J gene end by 0 bases; junction bases not matched to a gene: 8. CDR3 size: 17 residues. This CDR3 is CASSIRASGGAKNIQYF. The CDR3 DNA follows: TGTGCCAGTAGTATTCGCGCTAGCGGTGGAGCCAAAAACATTCAGTACTTC.

V is TRBV3-1 (or the pseudogene TRBV3-2) and J is TRBJ2-7; D possibly corresponds to TRBD1 (5 bases). The CDR3 covers 12 residues. With 4 bases removed from V and 4 bases from J, the gap between germline ends came to 8 bases. CDR1 and CDR2 (germline): LGHDT, YNNKEL (reference sequence). CDR3 protein: CASSPGSYEQYF. In DNA, the CDR3 is TGTGCCAGCAGCCCAGGGTCATACGAGCAGTACTTC.

The chain recombines TRBV19 with TRBJ2-5; 8 positions match TRBD1. V shed 6 bases and J 3 bases; nucleotides not matched to a gene: 9. Germline loops: CDR1 LNHDA, CDR2 SQIVND (reference sequence). The CDR3 totals 15 residues. In DNA form, the CDR3 reads TGTGCCAGTAGCGTTACAGGGGGGTGGGAAGAGACCCAGTACTTC. Protein product: CASSVTGGWEETQYF.

J is TRBJ2-5 and V is TRBV7-9; TRBD1 is a possible D gene (6 bases). Germline V gene data show CDR1 as SEHNR and CDR2 as FQNEAQ (reference sequence). There are 13 residues in the CDR3. Trimming removed 5 bases from V and 2 bases from J, with 9 bases in between. The CDR3: CASSDRRQETQYF. The CDR3 nucleotides are TGTGCCAGCAGCGACAGGAGGCAAGAGACCCAGTACTTC.

The chain combines TRBV15 with TRBJ2-1; possibly TRBD2 for D (6 bases). Germline CDR1 is LNHNV and CDR2 is YYDKDF (reference sequence). V gave up 6 bases and J gave up 0 bases, with 18 bases separating them. The CDR3 consists of 17 residues. Here the CDR3 DNA reads TGTGCCACCAGTCGCTTCGGGGCGGGGAGCTCCTACAATGAGCAGTTCTTC. The encoded protein is CATSRFGAGSSYNEQFF.

The chain carries TRBV19 and TRBJ1-4, with D possibly matching TRBD1 (5 bases). The V gene lost 3 bases and the J gene lost 7 bases, with 12 bases spanning the gap. The CDR3 is made up of 14 amino acids. Germline-derived CDR1 and CDR2 are LNHDA and SQIVND (reference sequence). The chain's CDR3 is CASSMGQFGEKLFF. Here the CDR3 DNA reads TGTGCCAGTAGTATGGGGCAGTTCGGTGAAAAACTGTTTTTT.

This rearrangement joins TRBV19 to TRBJ1-2; D might be TRBD1 (6 bases). In germline, CDR1 is LNHDA, CDR2 SQIVND (reference sequence). V was trimmed by 5 bases and J by 8 bases, leaving 12 bases between them. The CDR3 extends over 12 amino acids. The DNA for the CDR3 is TGTGCCAGTAGTTTCCGGGACACGGGCTACACCTTC. It translates to CASSFRDTGYTF.

This rearrangement joins TRBV6-5 to TRBJ1-1; weak D call: TRBD1 (6 bases). CDR3 length: 14 residues. Germline V gene lookup returns CDR1 MNHEY and CDR2 SVGAGI. The germline V and J ends were trimmed by 2 bases and 6 bases, with 13 bases remaining between them. CDR3: CASSYRGGKAEAFF. The CDR3, as DNA: TGTGCCAGCAGTTACAGGGGGGGGAAGGCTGAAGCTTTCTTT.

This chain uses TRBV23-1 with TRBJ2-5, with 8 positions matching TRBD1. TRBV23-1 is an ORF, with its function uncertain. Losses at the gene ends were 3 bases for V and 4 bases for J; bases not matched to a gene: 10. The length of the CDR3 is 16 residues. CDR3 in amino acids: CASSHHRGKSLETQYF. The CDR3 DNA reads as TGCGCCAGCAGTCATCACAGGGGGAAGAGCCTAGAGACCCAGTACTTC.

This rearrangement joins TRBV20-1 to TRBJ2-1; perhaps TRBD2 as D (6 bases). V lost 7 bases and J lost 6, with 10 bases in between. Germline loops: CDR1 DFQATT, CDR2 SNEGSKA (reference sequence). The CDR3 contains 11 residues. The CDR3 here is CSGLVFNEQFF. CDR3 bases: TGCAGTGGACTAGTTTTCAATGAGCAGTTCTTC.

This rearrangement joins TRBV13 to TRBJ2-7; weak D call: TRBD1 (6 bases). V lost 1 base and J 4 bases, leaving 8 bases between the germline ends. CDR1 is PRHDT, CDR2 FYEKMQ, per germline (reference sequence). The CDR3 extends over 13 amino acids. CDR3 bases: TGTGCCAGCAGCTTAGTAGACAGGTACGAGCAGTACTTC. Translated: CASSLVDRYEQYF.

This chain uses TRBV30 with TRBJ2-2; D is possibly TRBD1 (6 bases). Germline CDR1 reads GTSNPN; CDR2 reads SVGIG (reference sequence). The germline V and J ends were trimmed by 3 bases and 5 bases, with 13 bases remaining between them. The CDR3 consists of 14 residues. This CDR3 is CAWRSGAATGELFF. The CDR3 DNA is TGTGCCTGGAGATCAGGGGCCGCAACCGGGGAGCTGTTTTTT.

The rearrangement joins TRBV19 to TRBJ1-3; 7 nucleotides agree with TRBD1. The V and J ends lost 3 bases and 0 bases, in that order; junction bases with no gene match: 8. CDR3 size: 17 residues. Per germline, CDR1 LNHDA and CDR2 SQIVND (reference sequence). The CDR3 spells CASSIPGTAGSGNTIYF. Here the CDR3 DNA reads TGTGCCAGTAGTATTCCCGGGACAGCCGGCTCTGGAAACACCATATATTTT.

V gene TRBV4-1 combines with J gene TRBJ2-4; a possible D gene is TRBD1 (5 bases). Germline CDR1 reads MGHRA; CDR2 reads YSYEKL. Trimming cost V 4 bases and J 5 bases, with 15 bases left between them. The CDR3 is 15 amino acids. CDR3 sequence: CASSRYRSTENIQYF. The CDR3 bases are TGCGCCAGCAGCCGTTACAGGAGTACGGAAAACATTCAGTACTTC.

The J gene is TRBJ2-7, the V gene TRBV28; D is perhaps TRBD1 (6 bases). Germline V gene lookup returns CDR1 MDHEN and CDR2 SYDVKM. Trimming took 7 bases from V and 0 from J, leaving 13 bases between them. The CDR3 is 14 amino acids. This CDR3 reads CASTLQGYSYEQYF. CDR3 DNA sequence: TGTGCCAGCACCCTACAGGGATACTCCTACGAGCAGTACTTC.

This clone was detected only a few times. This sequence joins TRBV2 and TRBJ1-4; possibly TRBD1 for D (6 bases). The ends were cut back, 5 bases at V and 7 bases at J, with 17 bases in the middle. This CDR3 region has 15 residues. Germline CDR1 SNHLY, CDR2 FYNNEI. The DNA for the CDR3 is TGTGCCAGCAGTAAACAAGAGGGGGTTCTTGAAAAACTGTTTTTT. Translation: CASSKQEGVLEKLFF.

The chain employs TRBV6-5 and TRBJ1-1, with TRBD1 as a possible D gene (5 bases). The CDR3 consists of 14 residues. Germline values: CDR1 MNHEY, CDR2 SVGAGI. V was shortened by 5 bases and J by 6 bases, with 16 bases between the two germline ends. CDR3 nucleotides: TGTGCCAGCAGTAACGGGGCAGGGAGGCCTGAAGCTTTCTTT. It is translated as CASSNGAGRPEAFF.

In this sample, this clone turned up a few times. The chain employs TRBV2 and TRBJ2-7, with 8 bases lining up with TRBD2. The V gene's germline CDR1 is SNHLY and CDR2 FYNNEI. V lost 3 bases and J lost 2; bases outside the gene matches: 6. CDR3 length equals 15 residues. Here the CDR3 DNA reads TGTGCCAGCAGTGAGTCGGGAGGGTACACCTACGAGCAGTACTTC. Its protein product is CASSESGGYTYEQYF.

This chain joins TRBV5-1 and TRBJ2-3, with D perhaps TRBD2 (6 bases). Deletions cut 3 bases from V and 7 bases from J, with 9 bases between. Germline CDR1 SGHRS, CDR2 YFSETQ. The CDR3 consists of 12 residues. The CDR3 nucleotides read TGCGCCAGCAGCTGGGACTCAAATACGCAGTATTTT. It is translated as CASSWDSNTQYF.

V and J are TRBV19 and TRBJ2-7; 10 nucleotides align to TRBD1. Germline V CDR1 and CDR2: LNHDA, SQIVND (reference sequence). V gave up 0 bases and J gave up 3 bases; unmatched junction bases: 5. The CDR3 contains 16 residues. CDR3 bases: TGTGCCAGTAGTATAGATCCGGGACAGGGGATCTACGAGCAGTACTTC. Protein product: CASSIDPGQGIYEQYF.

The CDR3 spells CASSPRTAGTNEKLFF. In DNA form, the CDR3 reads TGTGCCAGCAGTCCCCGGACAGCTGGAACTAATGAAAAACTGTTTTTT. The chain joins TRBV28 to TRBJ1-4, with D possibly matching TRBD1 (6 bases). From germline, CDR1 is MDHEN and CDR2 SYDVKM. The CDR3 is made up of 16 amino acids. The ends were cut back, 5 bases at V and 1 base at J, with 14 bases in the middle.

This chain links TRBV9 with TRBJ2-5, with TRBD2 matching over 11 bases. The V and J ends lost 2 bases and 5 bases, in that order; junction bases with no gene match: 2. CDR3 length equals 14 residues. CDR1 is SGDLS and CDR2 is YYNGEE in the germline V gene. The chain's CDR3 is CASSVTSGEETQYF. CDR3 nucleotide sequence: TGTGCCAGCAGCGTGACTAGCGGGGAGGAGACCCAGTACTTC.

The CDR3 sequence is CASMTGGEAEKLFF. Written as DNA, the CDR3 is TGTGCCAGCATGACAGGGGGAGAGGCTGAAAAACTGTTTTTT. This chain uses TRBV2 with TRBJ1-4, with TRBD1 identical over 9 bases. Germline V gene sequence: CDR1 SNHLY, CDR2 FYNNEI. The CDR3 is 14 amino acids. J gave up 7 bases and V 7 bases, and 7 bases lay outside the gene matches.